One TCR beta chain is described in this entry. These data originate in a study of blood T cell repertoires in COVID-19. About the study: Samples of COVID-19 (acute and convalescent) were obtained from the United States, Italy and Spain. T cells, B-cell-depleted T cells, or PBMCs supplied cDNA or gDNA.

The CDR3 covers 13 residues. Germline V gene sequence: CDR1 MNHNY, CDR2 SVGAGI (reference sequence). Trimming shortened V by 6 bases and J by 7 bases, and 12 bases separated the two germline ends. Per the original data handling: Estimates of nucleated cell counts were drawn from the amplification of reference gene primers. The assay was immunoSEQ multiplex PCR, and TCRdb's table has in-frame clones only and misses some. The DNA gave D and trimming, while V, J and clone size come from that table. The sample consists of almost 300,000 clones, about 87% of them appearing once. The TCR originated in a man aged 70-80 years with acute or convalescent COVID-19. Sequenced: peripheral blood. The V call is TRBV6-6, the J call TRBJ2-2, with D uncertain. DNA of the CDR3: TGTGCCAGCAGCCCGAGTAGAGTCGGGGAGCTGTTTTTT. Protein sequence: CASSPSRVGELFF.